This record looks at one T cell receptor (beta chain) sequence and its context. Antigen specificity is unknown. Ranging in age from about 6 to 100, the donors were healthy Caucasian individuals from Russia. Collection of 8.5 to 10 milliliters of peripheral blood was performed for each donor. A sample-barcoded 5' primer and a J-beta primer mix were used in a second PCR of roughly 6 to 11 cycles. MiXCR, applied by TCRdb to the 5' RACE reads, yields one record per CDR3 protein. The sample shows 730,000 or so distinct CDR3 sequences, around 38% of them seen only once. This entry comes from a study of blood T cells in healthy people across ages. Study observations and caveats: The study could not conclusively compare naive and antigen-experienced cells, given its unsorted PBMCs. Diversity was estimated from one million T cells, and these estimates were considered underestimates.

Germline V gene lookup returns CDR1 SGHRS and CDR2 YFSETQ. This CDR3 spans 15 amino acids. The chain carries TRBV5-1 and TRBJ2-4; tentatively, D is TRBD1 (5 bases). The J call could be wrong; TRBJ2-7 is a better fit for the DNA end. The clonotype originates from a man at least 80 years old in good health. Source material: blood. The CDR3 nucleotides are TGCGCCAGCAGCTTGCGAACAGGATACTCCTACGAGCAGTACTTC. Its protein product is CASSLRTGYSYEQYF.